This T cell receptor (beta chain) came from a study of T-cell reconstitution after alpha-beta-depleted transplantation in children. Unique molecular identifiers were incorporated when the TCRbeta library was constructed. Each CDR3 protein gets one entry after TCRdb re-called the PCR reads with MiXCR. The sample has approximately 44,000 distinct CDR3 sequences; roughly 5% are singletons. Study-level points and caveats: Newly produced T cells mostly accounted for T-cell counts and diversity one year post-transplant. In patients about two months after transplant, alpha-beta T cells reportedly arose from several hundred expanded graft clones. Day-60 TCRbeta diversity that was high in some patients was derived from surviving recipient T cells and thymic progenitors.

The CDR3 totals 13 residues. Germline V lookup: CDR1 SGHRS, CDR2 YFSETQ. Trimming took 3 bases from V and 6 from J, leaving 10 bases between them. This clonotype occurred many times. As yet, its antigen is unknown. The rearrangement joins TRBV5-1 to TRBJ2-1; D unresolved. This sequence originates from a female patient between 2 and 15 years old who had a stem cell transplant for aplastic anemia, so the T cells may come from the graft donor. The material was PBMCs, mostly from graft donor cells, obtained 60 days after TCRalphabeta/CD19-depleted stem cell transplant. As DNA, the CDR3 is TGCGCCAGCAGCTCGGTTTCGGCCAATGAGCAGTTCTTC. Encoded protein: CASSSVSANEQFF.